This T cell receptor beta chain was recovered during a study of T cell responses to AZD1222 COVID-19 vaccine. Whole-study context: Pooled together were second doses at about 4 or about 12 weeks. Study-wide results and limits: There were repertoire samples only from the period after the peak T cell response.

As for this clone: The antigen is unknown.

Looked up from germline, CDR1 is LNHDA and CDR2 is SQIVND (reference sequence). Trimming left V 5 bases short and J 6 bases short, with 15 bases between. The CDR3 is made up of 14 amino acids. TCRdb's copy holds only in-frame clones and misses some; the assay was immunoSEQ multiplex PCR. The repertoire consists of around 140,000 clones, with about 93% occurring once and the leading ten covering more than 4.5%. Material: peripheral blood, obtained on day 0 of AZD1222 vaccination. This TCR was recovered from an adult in good health. The chain combines TRBV19 with TRBJ2-3; the D is unclear. CDR3 in amino acids: CASSAAWSTDTQYF. CDR3 nucleotides: TGTGCCAGTAGTGCGGCCTGGAGTACTGATACGCAGTATTTT.